The clone carrying this T cell receptor (beta chain) was observed once. Given the absence of the conserved phenylalanine or tryptophan at the CDR3 end, a read error is likely. TCRdb's table, derived via immunoSEQ multiplex PCR, lists solely in-frame clones and lacks some. The repertoire holds around 150,000 clones, with about nine tenths as singletons. The V end lost 2 bases, the J end lost 5 bases, and 4 bases lay between the germline ends. CDR1 MNHEY and CDR2 SVGEGT come from the germline V gene. There are 12 residues in the CDR3. The record originates from a study of T cell responses to AZD1222 COVID-19 vaccine.

The gene calls are TRBV6-2 or TRBV6-3 and TRBJ1-5; D uncertain. The origin of this receptor is an adult in good health. The sequences come from peripheral blood, collected on day 0 of AZD1222 vaccination. The CDR3 protein is CASSYRYQPQHL. Here the CDR3 DNA reads TGTGCCAGCAGTTACCGGTATCAGCCCCAGCATCTT.